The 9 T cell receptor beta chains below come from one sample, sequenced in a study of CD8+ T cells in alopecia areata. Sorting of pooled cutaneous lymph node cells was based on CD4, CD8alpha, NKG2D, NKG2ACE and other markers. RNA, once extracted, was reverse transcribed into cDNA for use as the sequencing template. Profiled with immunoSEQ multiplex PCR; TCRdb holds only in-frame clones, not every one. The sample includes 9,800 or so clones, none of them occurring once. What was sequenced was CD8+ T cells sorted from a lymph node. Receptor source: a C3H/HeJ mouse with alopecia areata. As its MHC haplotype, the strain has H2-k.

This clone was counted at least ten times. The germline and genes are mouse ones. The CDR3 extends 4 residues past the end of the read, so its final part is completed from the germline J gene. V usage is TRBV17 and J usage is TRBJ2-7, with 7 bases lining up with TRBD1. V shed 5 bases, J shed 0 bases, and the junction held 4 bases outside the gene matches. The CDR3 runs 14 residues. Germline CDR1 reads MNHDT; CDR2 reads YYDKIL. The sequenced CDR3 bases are TGTGCTAGCAGTGCGGGACAGAGCTCCTAT. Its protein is CASSAGQSSY. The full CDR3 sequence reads CASSAGQSSYEQYF.

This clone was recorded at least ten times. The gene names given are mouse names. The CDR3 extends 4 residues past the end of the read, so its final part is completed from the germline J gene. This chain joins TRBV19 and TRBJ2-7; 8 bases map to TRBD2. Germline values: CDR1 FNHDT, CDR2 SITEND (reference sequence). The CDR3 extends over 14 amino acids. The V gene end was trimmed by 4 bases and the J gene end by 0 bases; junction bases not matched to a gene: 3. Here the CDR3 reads CASSSGGSSYEQYF. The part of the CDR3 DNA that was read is TGTGCCAGCAGTTCTGGGGGGAGCTCCTAT.

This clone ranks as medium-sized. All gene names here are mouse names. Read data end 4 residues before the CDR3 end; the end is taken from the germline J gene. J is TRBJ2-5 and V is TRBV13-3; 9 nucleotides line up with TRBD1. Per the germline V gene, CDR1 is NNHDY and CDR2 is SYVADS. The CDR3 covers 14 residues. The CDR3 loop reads CASSGGQGLDTQYF. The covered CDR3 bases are TGTGCCAGCAGTGGAGGACAGGGGTTGGAC.

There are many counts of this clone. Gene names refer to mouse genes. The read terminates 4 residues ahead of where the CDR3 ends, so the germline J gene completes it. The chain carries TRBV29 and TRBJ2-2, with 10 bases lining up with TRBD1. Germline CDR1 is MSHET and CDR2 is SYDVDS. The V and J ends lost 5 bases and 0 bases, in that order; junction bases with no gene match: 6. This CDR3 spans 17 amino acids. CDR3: CASSPSGTGANTGQLYF. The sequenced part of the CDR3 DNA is TGTGCTAGCAGTCCCTCCGGGACAGGGGCAAACACCGGG.

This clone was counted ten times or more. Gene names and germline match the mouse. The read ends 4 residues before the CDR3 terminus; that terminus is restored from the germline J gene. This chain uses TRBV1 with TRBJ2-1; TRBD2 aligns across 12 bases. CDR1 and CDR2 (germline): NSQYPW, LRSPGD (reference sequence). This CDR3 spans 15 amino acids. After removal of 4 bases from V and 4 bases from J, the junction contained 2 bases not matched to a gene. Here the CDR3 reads CTCSGGTGGYAEQFF. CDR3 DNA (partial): TGCACCTGCAGTGGGGGGACTGGGGGGTATGCT.

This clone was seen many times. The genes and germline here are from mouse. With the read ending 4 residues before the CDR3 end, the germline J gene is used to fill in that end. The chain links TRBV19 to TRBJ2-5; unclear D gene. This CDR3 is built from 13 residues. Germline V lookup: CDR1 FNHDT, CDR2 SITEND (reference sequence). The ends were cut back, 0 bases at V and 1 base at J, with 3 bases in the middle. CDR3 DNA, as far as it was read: TGTGCCAGCAGTATAGGGGACCAAGAC. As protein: CASSIGDQD. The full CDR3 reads CASSIGDQDTQYF.

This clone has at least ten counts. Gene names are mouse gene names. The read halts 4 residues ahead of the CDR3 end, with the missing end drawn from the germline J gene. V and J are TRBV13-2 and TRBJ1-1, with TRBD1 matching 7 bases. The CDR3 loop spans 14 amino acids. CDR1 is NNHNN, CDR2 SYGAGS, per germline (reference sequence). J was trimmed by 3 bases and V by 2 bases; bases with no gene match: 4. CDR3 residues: CASGDLTGDTEVFF. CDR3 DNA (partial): TGTGCCAGCGGTGACCTCACAGGGGACACA.

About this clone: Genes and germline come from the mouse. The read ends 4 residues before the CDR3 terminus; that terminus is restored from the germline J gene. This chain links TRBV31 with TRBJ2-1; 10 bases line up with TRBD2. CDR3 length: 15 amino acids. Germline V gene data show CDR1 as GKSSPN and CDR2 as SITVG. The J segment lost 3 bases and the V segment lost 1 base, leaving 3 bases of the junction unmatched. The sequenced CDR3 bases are TGTGCCTGGAGTCCGGACTGGGGGCTCTATGCT. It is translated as CAWSPDWGLYA. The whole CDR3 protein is CAWSPDWGLYAEQFF.

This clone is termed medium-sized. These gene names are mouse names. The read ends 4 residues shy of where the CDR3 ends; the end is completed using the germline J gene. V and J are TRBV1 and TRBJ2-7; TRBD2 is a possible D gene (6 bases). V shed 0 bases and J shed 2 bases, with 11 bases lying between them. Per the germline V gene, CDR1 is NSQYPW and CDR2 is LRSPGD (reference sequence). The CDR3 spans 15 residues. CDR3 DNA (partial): TGCACCTGCAGTGCAGATGGGGGAAGGACCTAT. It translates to CTCSADGGRTY. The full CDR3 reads CTCSADGGRTYEQYF.